These 30 T cell receptor beta chains were sequenced from one sample in a study of T cell repertoires in aging, cancer and after chemotherapy. Rearranged V-D-J TRB sequences were amplified with a mixed TRB-A/B primer pool. TCRdb independently ran MiXCR on the multiplex PCR reads; one entry per CDR3 protein. Of about 11,000 distinct CDR3 sequences in the sample, 35% to 50% were seen once. Amplification of TCR beta used genomic DNA extracted from peripheral blood. Material for sequencing was blood. These receptors were collected from a human donor in good health.

Points on this clonotype: The junction shows a germline mismatch at one end, possibly a read error. This chain joins TRBV4-2 and TRBJ2-7; 8 bases match TRBD1. Germline CDR1 reads LGHNA; CDR2 reads YNFKEQ. The CDR3 length is 13 residues. For the CDR3, the DNA is TGTGCCAGCAGCCAGGGACAGGACTACGAGGAGTACTTC. As protein: CASSQGQDYEEYF.

In its sample, this clonotype ranks as large. The chain has TRBV29-1 and TRBJ1-2; D is uncertain. Germline CDR1 and CDR2: SQVTM and ANQGSEA. V dropped 4 bases and J dropped 4 bases, with 10 bases sitting between them. CDR3 length equals 12 residues. The CDR3 loop reads CSVVRGGYGYTF. For the CDR3, the DNA is TGCAGCGTTGTGCGGGGTGGCTATGGCTACACCTTC.

The chain has TRBV20-1 and TRBJ2-3; 10 nucleotides align to TRBD2. V trimming: 0 bases; J trimming: 3 bases; junction bases outside the gene matches: 6. The germline V gene has CDR1 DFQATT and CDR2 SNEGSKA (reference sequence). This CDR3 comprises 16 residues. The CDR3 loop is CSARDLASGGTDTQYF. The CDR3 DNA reads as TGCAGTGCTAGAGATCTGGCTAGCGGGGGAACAGATACGCAGTATTTT.

CDR3 amino acids: CASSKQVGDQPQHF. The CDR3 region has the DNA TGTGCCAGCAGTAAACAGGTGGGGGATCAGCCCCAGCATTTT. The chain couples TRBV7-3 to TRBJ1-5; a possible D gene is TRBD1 (5 bases). Trimming took 6 bases from V and 5 from J, leaving 14 bases between them. The germline V gene has CDR1 SGHTA and CDR2 FQGTGA. This CDR3 spans 14 amino acids.

V is TRBV20-1 and J is TRBJ2-7; 11 bases align to TRBD2. Looked up from germline, CDR1 is DFQATT and CDR2 is SNEGSKA (reference sequence). The CDR3 is made up of 13 amino acids. With V trimmed by 6 bases and J by 4 bases, 5 bases remained unmatched. DNA for the CDR3: TGCAGTGCCAGGACTAGCGGGTCTTACGAGCAGTACTTC. Protein product: CSARTSGSYEQYF.

Relative to its sample, this clonotype is large. This chain joins TRBV27 and TRBJ1-5; possible D gene TRBD1, 6 bases. The germline V gene encodes CDR1 MNHEY and CDR2 SMNVEV (reference sequence). The CDR3 consists of 15 residues. V was clipped by 4 bases and J by 3 bases, with 13 bases between them. CDR3 nucleotide sequence: TGTGCCAGCAGTTCCGGGACATTTTCCAATCAGCCCCAGCATTTT. Residues: CASSSGTFSNQPQHF.

The CDR3 reads CASSLTRDRAGYQPQHF. The DNA of the CDR3 is TGTGCCAGCAGCTTAACGCGTGACAGGGCGGGTTATCAGCCCCAGCATTTT. The chain joins TRBV7-2 to TRBJ1-5; TRBD1 matches 7 bases. The germline V gene has CDR1 SGHTA and CDR2 FQGNSA. The CDR3 has 17 amino acids. The junction had 12 bases not matched to a gene; V was cut back by 2 bases and J by 5 bases.

This clonotype was recorded a few times. This rearrangement joins TRBV7-3 to TRBJ2-4; 7 bases agree with TRBD2. Germline CDR1 SGHTA, CDR2 FQGTGA. With 6 bases clipped from V and 9 bases from J, the junction kept 11 bases outside the gene matches. This CDR3 has 14 residues. In DNA form, the CDR3 reads TGTGCCAGCAGGCCGAGGAGCGGGGACGGCATTCAGTACTTC. Translated, it gives CASRPRSGDGIQYF. The variable domain in full, completed from reference TRBV7-3 and TRBJ2-4, reads GAGVSQTPSNKVTEKGKYVELRCDPISGHTALYWYRQSLGQGPEFLIYFQGTGAADDSGLPNDRFFAVRPEGSVSTLKIQRTERGDSAVYLCASRPRSGDGIQYFGAGTRLSVL.

J is TRBJ2-7 and V is TRBV28; 9 bases agree with TRBD1. Germline loops: CDR1 MDHEN, CDR2 SYDVKM. Trimming removed 6 bases from V and 7 bases from J; junction bases left unmatched: 4. The CDR3 totals 12 residues. The DNA for the CDR3 is TGTGCCAGCAGCCTGACAGGGGGAGAGCAGTACTTC. Its protein product is CASSLTGGEQYF.

The chain carries TRBV5-1 and TRBJ2-5, with 7 nucleotides matching TRBD2. V dropped 0 bases and J dropped 1; count of bases not matched to a gene: 3. Germline V gene lookup returns CDR1 SGHRS and CDR2 YFSETQ. The CDR3 runs to 15 residues. CDR3: CASSLGAGVQETQYF. CDR3 nucleotides: TGCGCCAGCAGCTTGGGCGCGGGGGTCCAAGAGACCCAGTACTTC.

The V gene is TRBV29-1, the J gene TRBJ1-1; a weak D match, TRBD1 (5 bases). This CDR3 spans 13 amino acids. V lost 0 bases, J lost 4 bases, and 9 bases lay in between. From germline, CDR1 is SQVTM and CDR2 ANQGSEA. CDR3 protein: CSVEDLGATEAFF. The CDR3 region has the DNA TGCAGCGTTGAAGATCTAGGGGCCACTGAAGCTTTCTTT.

This chain joins TRBV6-5 and TRBJ2-1; TRBD2 matches at 8 bases. CDR1 MNHEY and CDR2 SVGAGI come from the germline V gene. The J segment lost 6 bases and the V segment lost 0 bases, leaving 4 bases of the junction unmatched. The CDR3 runs 15 residues. The CDR3 spells CASSYSTGGGNEQFF. CDR3 DNA sequence: TGTGCCAGCAGTTACTCCACGGGAGGGGGCAATGAGCAGTTCTTC.

V is TRBV6-1 and J is TRBJ1-5, with D perhaps TRBD1 (6 bases). The CDR3 contains 13 residues. V shed 6 bases and J shed 6 bases, with 12 bases lying between them. Germline V lookup: CDR1 MNHNS, CDR2 SASEGT. CDR3 DNA sequence: TGTGCCAGCAGGAAGGGGGGCGGTCAGCCCCAGCATTTT. It specifies CASRKGGGQPQHF.

Regarding this clonotype: The junction and the germline gene differ at one end; a read error may be behind it. V is TRBV11-2 and J is TRBJ1-2; no clear D. The germline V gene has CDR1 SGHAT and CDR2 FQNNGV. The CDR3 is made up of 13 amino acids. The CDR3 is CASSLDPKYGYTF. CDR3 nucleotides: TGTGCCAGCAGCTTAGATCCTAAATATGGCTACACCTTC.

The J gene is TRBJ1-1, the V gene TRBV5-6; D not certain. The CDR3 runs 12 residues. The germline V and J ends were trimmed by 2 bases and 8 bases, with 10 bases remaining between them. Germline lookup yields CDR1 SGHDT and CDR2 YYEEEE. The CDR3 region is CASSFRAVEAFF. Here the CDR3 DNA reads TGTGCCAGCAGCTTTAGGGCTGTGGAAGCTTTCTTT. Supplemented by reference TRBV5-6 and TRBJ1-1, the full variable domain reads DAGVTQSPTHLIKTRGQQVTLRCSPKSGHDTVSWYQQALGQGPQFIFQYYEEEERQRGNFPDRFSGHQFPNYSSELNVNALLLGDSALYLCASSFRAVEAFFGQGTRLTVV.

In its sample, this clonotype was seen a few times. The genes are TRBV7-2 and TRBJ1-5; TRBD1 is a possible D gene (5 bases). V was clipped by 2 bases and J by 7 bases, with 15 bases between them. The CDR3 runs to 15 residues. Germline V gene data show CDR1 as SGHTA and CDR2 as FQGNSA. The CDR3 loop is CASSLWGGPGQPQHF. CDR3 DNA: TGTGCCAGCAGCTTATGGGGGGGACCTGGGCAGCCCCAGCATTTT. Full variable domain (remainder filled in from reference TRBV7-2 and TRBJ1-5): GAGVSQSPSNKVTEKGKDVELRCDPISGHTALYWYRQSLGQGLEFLIYFQGNSAPDKSGLPSDRFSAERTGGSVSTLTIQRTQQEDSAVYLCASSLWGGPGQPQHFGDGTRLSIL.

This clonotype has only a few counts. The CDR3 here is CASSNLNMPSNQPQHF. CDR3 nucleotide sequence: TGTGCCAGCAGTAACCTCAACATGCCTTCGAATCAGCCCCAGCATTTT. The chain carries TRBV6-5 and TRBJ1-5; D unresolved. The germline gives CDR1 MNHEY, CDR2 SVGAGI. The CDR3 is made up of 16 amino acids. Trimming left V 5 bases short and J 4 bases short, with 18 bases between.

The CDR3, as DNA: TGTGCCAGCAGTCCCAAGACAGGGTGGGGCACTGAAGCTTTCTTT. The encoded protein is CASSPKTGWGTEAFF. The chain employs TRBV28 and TRBJ1-1; 7 bases align to TRBD1. Trimming cost V 5 bases and J 4 bases; bases outside gene matches: 10. The CDR3 spans 15 residues. CDR1 is MDHEN, CDR2 SYDVKM, per germline.

This rearrangement joins TRBV6-1 to TRBJ2-3, with D possibly TRBD2 on 5 matching bases. V was shortened by 6 bases and J by 7 bases, with 14 bases between the two germline ends. Looked up from germline, CDR1 is MNHNS and CDR2 is SASEGT. The CDR3 extends over 13 amino acids. The CDR3 loop is CASRAPRGNTQYF. CDR3 nucleotide sequence: TGTGCCAGCAGGGCCCCTCGGGGAAATACGCAGTATTTT.

J is TRBJ1-2 and V is TRBV28; 7 bases align to TRBD1. Trimming at V came to 5 bases and at J to 13 bases, leaving 13 bases not matched to a gene. Looked up from germline, CDR1 is MDHEN and CDR2 is SYDVKM. The CDR3 is made up of 13 amino acids. For the CDR3, the DNA is TGTGCCAGCAGTGGCTCGGACAGGTATCGTTTCACCTTC. This sequence encodes CASSGSDRYRFTF.

The genes are TRBV19 and TRBJ2-7, with D possibly being TRBD2 (5 bases). The CDR3 consists of 16 residues. Per the germline V gene, CDR1 is LNHDA and CDR2 is SQIVND (reference sequence). Trimming removed 2 bases at V and 3 bases at J, with 17 bases between. CDR3 nucleotides: TGTGCCAGTAGTATATGGAGGCCTGGCAGAGACTACGAGCAGTACTTC. It yields the protein CASSIWRPGRDYEQYF.

The chain has TRBV28 and TRBJ1-1; no firm D call. Germline V gene sequence: CDR1 MDHEN, CDR2 SYDVKM. CDR3 length: 12 amino acids. V lost 6 bases to trimming and J lost 7 bases, with 12 bases between them. CDR3 coding DNA: TGTGCCAGCAGGGGAGTCTTGTATGAAGCTTTCTTT. This encodes CASRGVLYEAFF. The full variable domain, in which reference TRBV28 and TRBJ1-1 provide the parts outside the CDR3, is DVKVTQSSRYLVKRTGEKVFLECVQDMDHENMFWYRQDPGLGLRLIYFSYDVKMKEKGDIPEGYSVSREKKERFSLILESASTNQTSMYLCASRGVLYEAFFGQGTRLTVV.

This clonotype was seen a few times. The V and J genes are TRBV15 and TRBJ1-2, with 9 positions matching TRBD1. In germline, CDR1 is LNHNV, CDR2 YYDKDF (reference sequence). The ends lost 3 bases at V and 3 bases at J; junction bases unmatched: 11. There are 17 residues in the CDR3. The CDR3 sequence: CATSREQGARIDYGYTF. In DNA form, the CDR3 reads TGTGCCACCAGCAGGGAACAGGGGGCGCGGATTGACTATGGCTACACCTTC.

This clonotype was detected a few times. The J gene is TRBJ1-5, the V gene TRBV19; tentative D call: TRBD1 (5 bases). The CDR3 runs 13 residues. CDR1 is LNHDA, CDR2 SQIVND, per germline (reference sequence). Trimming stripped 6 bases from V and 6 bases from J, with 12 bases between. The CDR3 coding sequence is TGTGCCAGTAGCGGGACCCTCGGTCAGCCCCAGCATTTT. This codes for CASSGTLGQPQHF.

CDR3 sequence reads: CASSEQSWGTEAFF. For the CDR3, the DNA is TGTGCCAGCAGCGAACAGTCGTGGGGCACTGAAGCTTTCTTT. The V call is TRBV7-3, the J call TRBJ1-1; D remains ambiguous. Trimming took off 5 bases at V and 4 bases at J, with 14 bases between the two ends. The germline CDR1 and CDR2 sequences are SGHTA and FQGTGA. The CDR3 contains 14 residues.

The J gene is TRBJ2-3, the V gene TRBV29-1; 14 bases line up with TRBD2. The J segment lost 2 bases and the V segment lost 6 bases, leaving 4 bases of the junction unmatched. Germline V gives CDR1 SQVTM, CDR2 ANQGSEA. The CDR3 is 15 residues long. CDR3 sequence reads: CSVPTSGRATDTQYF. CDR3 in DNA: TGCAGCGTACCGACTAGCGGGAGGGCCACAGATACGCAGTATTTT.

As DNA, the CDR3 is TGTGCCATCAACCTCCCGGGACAGTATCAGCCCCAGCATTTT. This codes for CAINLPGQYQPQHF. The J gene is TRBJ1-5, the V gene TRBV6-1; 7 bases match TRBD1. The length of the CDR3 is 14 residues. With 10 bases clipped from V and 5 bases from J, the junction kept 11 bases outside the gene matches. Germline values: CDR1 MNHNS, CDR2 SASEGT.

This clonotype appeared a few times. The chain combines TRBV12-3 or TRBV12-4 with TRBJ2-7; 9 positions agree with TRBD1. The length of the CDR3 is 13 residues. The V gene end was trimmed by 3 bases and the J gene end by 6 bases; junction bases not matched to a gene: 3. The CDR3: CASSFGTGREQYF. The CDR3 DNA sequence: TGTGCCAGCAGTTTCGGGACAGGGCGCGAGCAGTACTTC.

This clonotype was seen only a few times. V usage is TRBV29-1 and J usage is TRBJ2-3; D is tentatively TRBD1 or TRBD2 (5 bases each). The length of the CDR3 is 14 residues. Trimming shortened V by 6 bases and J by 2 bases, and 15 bases separated the two germline ends. Germline CDR1 and CDR2: SQVTM and ANQGSEA. The CDR3 bases are TGCAGCGTCCGAGGGGTGGGCGTCACAGATACGCAGTATTTT. Protein: CSVRGVGVTDTQYF.

CDR3 nucleotide sequence: TGCAGTGCTAGCACGGCAACAAATCAGCCCCAGCATTTT. Amino acids: CSASTATNQPQHF. V is TRBV20-1 and J is TRBJ1-5; no definite D call. The CDR3 runs 13 residues. Germline lookup yields CDR1 DFQATT and CDR2 SNEGSKA (reference sequence). Trimming removed 3 bases from V and 4 bases from J, with 10 bases in between.